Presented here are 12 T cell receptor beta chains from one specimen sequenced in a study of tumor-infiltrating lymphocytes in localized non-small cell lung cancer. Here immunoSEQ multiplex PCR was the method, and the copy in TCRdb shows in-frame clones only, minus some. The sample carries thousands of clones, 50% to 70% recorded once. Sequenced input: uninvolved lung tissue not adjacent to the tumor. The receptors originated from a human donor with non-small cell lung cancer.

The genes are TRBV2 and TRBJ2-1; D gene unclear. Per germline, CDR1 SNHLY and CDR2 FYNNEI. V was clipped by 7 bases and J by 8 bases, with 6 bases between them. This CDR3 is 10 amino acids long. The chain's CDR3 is CASKDYEQFF. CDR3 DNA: TGTGCCAGCAAAGACTATGAGCAGTTCTTC.

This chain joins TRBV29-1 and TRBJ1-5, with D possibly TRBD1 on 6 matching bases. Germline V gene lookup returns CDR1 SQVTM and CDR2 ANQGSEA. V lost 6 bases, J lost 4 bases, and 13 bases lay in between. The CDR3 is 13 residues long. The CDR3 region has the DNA TGCAGCGTGCGGGACAACCTTAATCAGCCCCAGCATTTT. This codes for CSVRDNLNQPQHF. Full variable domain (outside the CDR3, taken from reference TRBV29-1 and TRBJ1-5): SAVISQKPSRDICQRGTSLTIQCQVDSQVTMMFWYRQQPGQSLTLIATANQGSEATYESGFVIDKFPISRPNLTFSTLTVSNMSPEDSSIYLCSVRDNLNQPQHFGDGTRLSIL.

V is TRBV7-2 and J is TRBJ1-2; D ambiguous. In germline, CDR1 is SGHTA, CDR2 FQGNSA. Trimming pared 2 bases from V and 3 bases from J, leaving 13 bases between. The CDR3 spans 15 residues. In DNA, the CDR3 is TGTGCCAGCAGCTTATCGCCTCTGGAGGACTATGGCTACACCTTC. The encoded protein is CASSLSPLEDYGYTF.

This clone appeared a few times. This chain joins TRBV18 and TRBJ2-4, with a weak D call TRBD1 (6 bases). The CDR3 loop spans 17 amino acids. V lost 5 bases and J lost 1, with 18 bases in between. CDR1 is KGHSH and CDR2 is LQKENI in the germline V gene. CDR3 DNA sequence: TGTGCCAGCTCATCCTGGACAGTTTCAATGGCCAAAAACATTCAGTACTTC. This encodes CASSSWTVSMAKNIQYF.

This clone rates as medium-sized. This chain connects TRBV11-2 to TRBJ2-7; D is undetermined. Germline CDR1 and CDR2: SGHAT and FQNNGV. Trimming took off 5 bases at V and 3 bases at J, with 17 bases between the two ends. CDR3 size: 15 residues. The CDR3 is CASSKGPQELYEQYF. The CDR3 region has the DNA TGTGCCAGCAGCAAAGGCCCCCAAGAACTCTACGAGCAGTACTTC. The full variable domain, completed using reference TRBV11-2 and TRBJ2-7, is EAGVAQSPRYKIIEKRQSVAFWCNPISGHATLYWYQQILGQGPKLLIQFQNNGVVDDSQLPKDRFSAERLKGVDSTLKIQPAKLEDSAVYLCASSKGPQELYEQYFGPGTRLTVT.

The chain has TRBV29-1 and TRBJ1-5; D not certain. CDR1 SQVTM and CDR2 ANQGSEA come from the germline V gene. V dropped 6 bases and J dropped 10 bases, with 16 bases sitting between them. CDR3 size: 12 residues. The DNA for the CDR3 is TGCAGCGTGGGAACCCAAGGCGGTCCCCAGCATTTT. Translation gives CSVGTQGGPQHF.

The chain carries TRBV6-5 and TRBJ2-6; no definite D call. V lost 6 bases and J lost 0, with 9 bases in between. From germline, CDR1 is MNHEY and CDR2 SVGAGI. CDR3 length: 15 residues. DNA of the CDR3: TGTGCCAGCAGATCCGTCCCCTCTGGGGCCAACGTCCTGACTTTC. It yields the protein CASRSVPSGANVLTF.

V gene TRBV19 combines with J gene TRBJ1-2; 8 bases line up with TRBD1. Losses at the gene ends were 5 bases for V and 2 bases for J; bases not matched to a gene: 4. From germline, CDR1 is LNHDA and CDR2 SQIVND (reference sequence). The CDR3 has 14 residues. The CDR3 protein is CASSFRTGNYGYTF. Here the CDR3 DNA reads TGTGCCAGTAGTTTTAGGACAGGGAACTATGGCTACACCTTC.

The DNA of the CDR3 is TGCAGTGCTGGCGCGCCTCAGCCCCAGCATTTT. Its protein product is CSAGAPQPQHF. The chain uses TRBV20-1 and TRBJ1-5; unclear D gene. Germline lookup yields CDR1 DFQATT and CDR2 SNEGSKA (reference sequence). The ends were cut back, 5 bases at V and 6 bases at J, with 8 bases in the middle. CDR3 length: 11 amino acids.

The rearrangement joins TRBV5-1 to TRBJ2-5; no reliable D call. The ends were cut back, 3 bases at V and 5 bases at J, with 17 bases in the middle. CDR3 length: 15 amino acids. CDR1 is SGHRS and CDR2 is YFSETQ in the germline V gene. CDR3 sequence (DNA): TGCGCCAGCAGCTACCGTGACCCAAACTCTGAGACCCAGTACTTC. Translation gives CASSYRDPNSETQYF.

CDR3 sequence: CASSPPGNGISYGYTF. As DNA, the CDR3 is TGTGCCAGCAGCCCCCCGGGAAACGGGATTTCCTATGGCTACACCTTC. The chain links TRBV6-6 to TRBJ1-2; D gene unclear. From germline, CDR1 is MNHNY and CDR2 SVGAGI (reference sequence). The V gene lost 6 bases and the J gene lost 4 bases, with 21 bases spanning the gap. CDR3 length: 16 amino acids.

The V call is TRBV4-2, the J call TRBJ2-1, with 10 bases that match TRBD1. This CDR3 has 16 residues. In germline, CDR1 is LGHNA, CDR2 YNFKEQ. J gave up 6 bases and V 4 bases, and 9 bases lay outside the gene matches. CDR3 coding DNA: TGTGCCAGCAGCCTACAATGGGACAGGGGATCCAATGAGCAGTTCTTC. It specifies CASSLQWDRGSNEQFF.